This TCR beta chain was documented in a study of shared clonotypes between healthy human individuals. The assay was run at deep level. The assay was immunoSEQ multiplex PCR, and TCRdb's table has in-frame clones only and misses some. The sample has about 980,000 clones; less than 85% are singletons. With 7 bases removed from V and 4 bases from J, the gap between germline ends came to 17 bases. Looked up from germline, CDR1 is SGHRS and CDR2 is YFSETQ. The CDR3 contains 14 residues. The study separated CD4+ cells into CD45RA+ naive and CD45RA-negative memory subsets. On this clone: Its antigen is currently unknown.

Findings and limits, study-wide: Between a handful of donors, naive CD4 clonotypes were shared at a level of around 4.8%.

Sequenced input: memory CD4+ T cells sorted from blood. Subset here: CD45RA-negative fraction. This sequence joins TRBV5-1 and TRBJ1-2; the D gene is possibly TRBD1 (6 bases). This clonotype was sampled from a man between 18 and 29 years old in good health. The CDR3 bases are TGCGCCAGCGGGGATTGGGGGGCATCCTATGGCTACACCTTC. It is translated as CASGDWGASYGYTF.